The TCR beta chain under discussion was sequenced for a study of shared clonotypes between healthy human individuals. The repertoire was sequenced with immunoSEQ multiplex PCR; TCRdb's copy has only in-frame clones and lacks some. Altogether hundreds of thousands of clones are present, 80% to 95% being singletons, with the ten largest covering around 24%. The CDR3 contains 14 residues. The germline CDR1 and CDR2 sequences are SGHVS and FNYEAQ. The ends were cut back, 1 base at V and 2 bases at J, with 6 bases in the middle. Naive CD8 isolation took CD45RO-negative cells positively selected for CCR7 and excluded terminally differentiated effector memory CD45RA+ cells.

This receptor was identified in a young man in good health. The sample comprised naive CD8+ T cells sorted from blood. The rearrangement uses TRBV7-6 and TRBJ2-1; D is unclear. The DNA of the CDR3 is TGTGCCAGCAGCTTAGTATCACCCTACAATGAGCAGTTCTTC. Protein sequence: CASSLVSPYNEQFF.